A selection of T cell receptor beta chains follows, all from one sample in a study of beta chain features in type 1 diabetes. TCRdb's copy holds only in-frame clones and misses some; the assay was immunoSEQ multiplex PCR. The table includes approximately 260,000 clones, over 20% detected once. Sequencing was carried out using naive CD4+ T cells from blood. The receptor source for this set is a woman aged 40 to 49 with type 1 diabetes. CDR3s include the opening cysteine and the closing phenylalanine or tryptophan. A D gene is named only where the DNA matches it firmly. Part of the rows lack a size; the others show once, few, many or a class for expanded clones.

d_gene	v_gene	j_gene	abundance	CDR3nt	CDR3aa
NA	TRBV19	TRBJ2-7	NA	TGTGCCAGTAGCCTTATGGGACTGGGCGACGAGCAGTACTTC	CASSLMGLGDEQYF
NA	TRBV29-1	TRBJ1-1	few	TGCAGCGTTGAAGGGACCAGGGTGAACACTGAAGCTTTCTTT	CSVEGTRVNTEAFF
TRBD1	TRBV30	TRBJ1-1	NA	TGTGCCTGGAGGATAAAGGGACAGGGGGATGAAGCTTTCTTT	CAWRIKGQGDEAFF
TRBD1	TRBV6-5	TRBJ2-7	NA	TGTGCCAGCAGAGGGACAGGGGGATCCTACGAGCAGTACTTC	CASRGTGGSYEQYF
NA	TRBV29-1	TRBJ1-1	few	TGCAGCGCCGCCAGGGAATGGAACACTGAAGCTTTCTTT	CSAAREWNTEAFF
NA	TRBV15	TRBJ1-1	NA	TGTGCCACCAGCAGAGGAGTAGGGGTGGAAGCTTTCTTT	CATSRGVGVEAFF
NA	TRBV30	TRBJ2-1	few	TGTGCCTGGAGTAGGGGCCTCCTCGATGAGCAGTTCTTC	CAWSRGLLDEQFF
NA	TRBV7-9	TRBJ1-2	NA	TGTGCCAGCAGCTTAGCGGACCCCGGGGGTAGTGGCTACACCTTC	CASSLADPGGSGYTF
NA	TRBV20-1	TRBJ2-3	NA	TGCAGTGCGTACAGTGCCGATACGCAGTATTTT	CSAYSADTQYF
NA	TRBV18	TRBJ2-7	NA	TGTGCCAGCTCATCCCCACAGGAGCAGTACTTC	CASSSPQEQYF
TRBD1	TRBV28	TRBJ2-7	few	TGTGCCAGCAGTCCTCTCGGGACAGGGGTCTACGAGCAGTACTTC	CASSPLGTGVYEQYF
NA	TRBV7-9	TRBJ2-1	few	TGTGCCAGCATCAGGCTGGGGGACTCATACAATGAGCAGTTCTTC	CASIRLGDSYNEQFF
TRBD2	TRBV18	TRBJ2-7	NA	TGTGCCAGCTCACCACTGGCGGGAGGGAGCTCCTACGAGCAGTACTTC	CASSPLAGGSSYEQYF
NA	TRBV6-6	TRBJ2-5	NA	TGTGCCAGCAGTTACTCGCACAGCCAAGAGACCCAGTACTTC	CASSYSHSQETQYF
NA	TRBV7-2	TRBJ1-2	few	TGTGCCAGCAATAACAGAACCTATGGCTACACCTTC	CASNNRTYGYTF
TRBD1	TRBV7-2	TRBJ1-4	NA	TGTGCCAGCAGCCTTAGGGAAACAGGGGGAAGACTGTTTTTT	CASSLRETGGRLFF
TRBD1	TRBV28	TRBJ1-6	NA	TGTGCCAGCTTCGACAGGGGAGATTCACCCCTCCACTTT	CASFDRGDSPLHF
NA	TRBV19	TRBJ2-6	NA	TGTGCCAGTAGTATCCGCACAGCTGGGGCCAACGTCCTGACTTTC	CASSIRTAGANVLTF
NA	TRBV4-2	TRBJ1-5	NA	TGTGCCAGCAGCCAAGATGAGTTCCTTAATTATCAGCCCCAGCATTTT	CASSQDEFLNYQPQHF
NA	TRBV7-9	TRBJ2-3	few	TGTGCCAGCAGCTCACTTACAGGGAGACTTGACACAGATACGCAGTATTTT	CASSSLTGRLDTDTQYF
TRBD1	TRBV19	TRBJ1-6	NA	TGTGCCAGTAGTACTTCCGACAGGGAAAGATCACCCCTCCACTTT	CASSTSDRERSPLHF
TRBD1	TRBV7-8	TRBJ1-5	few	TGTGCCAGCAGCACGCACGTCGACAGGGTGAGCAATCAGCCCCAGCATTTT	CASSTHVDRVSNQPQHF